In this sample, the clone carrying this T cell receptor (beta chain) turned up many times. Germline-derived CDR1 and CDR2 are LNHDA and SQIVND (reference sequence). V lost 1 base and J lost 1, with 4 bases in between. CDR3 length: 14 amino acids. The data derive from a study of molecular identifiers for immune sequencing clone quantification. It was with previously described methods and listed TCR primers that bulk TCR libraries were made. TCRdb called the PCR reads again in MiXCR, with one record for every CDR3 protein. Of 60,000 to 80,000 distinct CDR3 sequences listed, 18% are singletons. The genes are TRBV19 and TRBJ2-2; D gene uncertain. This TCR was recovered from a human donor in good health. Some libraries in this study had Jurkat cell RNA spiked in. The sample taken for sequencing was naive CD8+ T cells from blood, with Jurkat cell RNA spiked in. Indicated subset: FACS-sorted CD8+CD4-CCR7+CD45RA+ naive T cells. Written as DNA, the CDR3 is TGTGCCAGTAGTATAGGGCGGAACACCGGGGAGCTGTTTTTT. The encoded protein is CASSIGRNTGELFF.